This T cell receptor (beta chain) was captured in a study of OX40 agonist ivuxolimab in advanced cancers. Assay: immunoSEQ multiplex PCR; the TCRdb copy retains only in-frame clones and omits some. The profile shows approximately 90,000 clones, around 85% of them singletons. Looked up from germline, CDR1 is SGHAT and CDR2 is FQNNGV. V lost 0 bases and J lost 4, with 9 bases in between. The CDR3 contains 14 residues. This sample comprised CD4+ or CD8+ T cells sorted from blood, obtained in a trial of the OX40 agonist ivuxolimab. The chain uses TRBV11-2 and TRBJ2-5; a possible D gene is TRBD1 (5 bases). The sequence derives from an adult with an advanced solid tumor such as melanoma, head and neck, liver or kidney cancer. CDR3 in DNA: TGTGCCAGCAGCTTAGATAGGGGTGGAGAGACCCAGTACTTC. Residues: CASSLDRGGETQYF.